This T cell receptor (beta chain) was sequenced for a study of shared clonotypes between healthy human individuals. Findings and limits, study-wide: Against clonotypes common to all four donors, non-shared ones had lower generation probabilities.

Sequenced by immunoSEQ multiplex PCR; TCRdb stores in-frame clones only, minus some. This table has under 600,000 clones, around 96% appearing once. Worth noting for this clone: Its target is unknown.

Division of CD4+ cells produced a CD45RA+ naive subset and a CD45RA-negative memory subset. This receptor was identified in a woman younger than 45 in good health. Sequencing input: naive CD4+ T cells sorted from blood. Subset specified: CD45RA+ positively selected.

The CDR3, as DNA: TGTGCCAGCTCACCAATATCGTACAATGAGCAGTTCTTC. It specifies CASSPISYNEQFF. V and J are TRBV18 and TRBJ2-1; D unclear. Between the trimmed V and J ends, which lost 2 bases and 4 bases, there was a span of 6 bases. The V gene's germline CDR1 is KGHSH and CDR2 LQKENI. This CDR3 has 13 amino acids. Together with reference TRBV18 and TRBJ2-1, the CDR3 gives the full variable domain: NAGVMQNPRHLVRRRGQEARLRCSPMKGHSHVYWYRQLPEEGLKFMVYLQKENIIDESGMPKERFSAEFPKEGPSILRIQQVVRGDSAAYFCASSPISYNEQFFGPGTRLTVL.